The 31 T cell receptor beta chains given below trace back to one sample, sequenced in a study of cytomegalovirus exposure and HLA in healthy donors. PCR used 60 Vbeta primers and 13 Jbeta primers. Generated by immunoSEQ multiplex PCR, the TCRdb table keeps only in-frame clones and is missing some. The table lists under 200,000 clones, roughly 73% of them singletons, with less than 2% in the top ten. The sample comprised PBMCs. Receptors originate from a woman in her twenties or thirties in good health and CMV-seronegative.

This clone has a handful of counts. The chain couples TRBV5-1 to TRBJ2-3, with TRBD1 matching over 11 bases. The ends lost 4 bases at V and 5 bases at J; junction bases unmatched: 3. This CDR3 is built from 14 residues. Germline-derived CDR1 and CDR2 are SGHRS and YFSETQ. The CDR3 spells CASSPGTGGDTQYF. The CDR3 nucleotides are TGCGCCAGCAGCCCCGGGACAGGGGGAGATACGCAGTATTTT.

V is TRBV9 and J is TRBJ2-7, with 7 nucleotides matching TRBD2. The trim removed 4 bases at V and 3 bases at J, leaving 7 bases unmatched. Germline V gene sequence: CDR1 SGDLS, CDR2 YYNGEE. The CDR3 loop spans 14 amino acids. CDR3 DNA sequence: TGTGCCAGCAGCCGATCTAGCGGAAACTACGAGCAGTACTTC. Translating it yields CASSRSSGNYEQYF.

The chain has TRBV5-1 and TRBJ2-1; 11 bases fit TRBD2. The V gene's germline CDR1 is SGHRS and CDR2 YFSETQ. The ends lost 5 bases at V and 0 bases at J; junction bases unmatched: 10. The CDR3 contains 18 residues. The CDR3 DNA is TGCGCCAGCAGGGCCGGGACTAGCGGTCTAAGCTCCTACAATGAGCAGTTCTTC. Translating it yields CASRAGTSGLSSYNEQFF.

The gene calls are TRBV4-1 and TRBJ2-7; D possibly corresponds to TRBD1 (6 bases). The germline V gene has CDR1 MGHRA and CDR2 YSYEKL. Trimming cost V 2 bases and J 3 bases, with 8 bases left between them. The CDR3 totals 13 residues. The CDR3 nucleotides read TGCGCCAGCAGCCAAATGACAGGCTACGAGCAGTACTTC. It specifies CASSQMTGYEQYF.

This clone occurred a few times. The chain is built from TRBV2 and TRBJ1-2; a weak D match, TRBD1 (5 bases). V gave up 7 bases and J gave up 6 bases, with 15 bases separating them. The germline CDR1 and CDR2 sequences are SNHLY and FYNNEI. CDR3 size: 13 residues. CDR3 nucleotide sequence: TGTGCCAGCATAGGGGTGTGGGCAGATGGCTACACCTTC. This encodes CASIGVWADGYTF.

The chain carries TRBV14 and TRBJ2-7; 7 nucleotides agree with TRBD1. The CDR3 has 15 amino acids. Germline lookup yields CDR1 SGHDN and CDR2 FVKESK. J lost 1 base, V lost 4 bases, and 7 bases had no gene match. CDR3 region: CASSPLRQGSYEQYF. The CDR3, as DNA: TGTGCCAGCAGCCCTCTACGACAGGGATCCTACGAGCAGTACTTC.

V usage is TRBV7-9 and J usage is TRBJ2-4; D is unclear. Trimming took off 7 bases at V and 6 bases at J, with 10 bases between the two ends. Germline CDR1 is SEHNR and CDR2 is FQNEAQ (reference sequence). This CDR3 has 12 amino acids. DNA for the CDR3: TGTGCCAGCATCGGTACGGGAAACATTCAGTACTTC. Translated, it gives CASIGTGNIQYF.

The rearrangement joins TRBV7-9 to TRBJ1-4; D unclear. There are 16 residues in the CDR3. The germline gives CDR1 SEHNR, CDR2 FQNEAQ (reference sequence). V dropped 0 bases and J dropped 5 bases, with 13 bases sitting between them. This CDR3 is CASSLARGFYNEKLFF. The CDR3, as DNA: TGTGCCAGCAGCTTAGCTAGAGGTTTTTACAATGAAAAACTGTTTTTT.

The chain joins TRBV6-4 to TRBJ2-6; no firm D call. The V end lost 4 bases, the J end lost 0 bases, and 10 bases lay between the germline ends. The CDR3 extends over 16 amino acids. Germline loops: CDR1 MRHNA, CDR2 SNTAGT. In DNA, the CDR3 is TGTGCCAGCAGTGGTGCCCTCAGCTCTGGGGCCAACGTCCTGACTTTC. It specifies CASSGALSSGANVLTF.

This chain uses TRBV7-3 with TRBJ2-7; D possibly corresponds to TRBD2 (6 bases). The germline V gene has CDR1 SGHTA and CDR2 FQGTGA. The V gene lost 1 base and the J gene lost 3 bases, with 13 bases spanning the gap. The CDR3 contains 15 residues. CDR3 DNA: TGTGCCAGCAGCTTAATAGGTTCGGGGGACTACGAGCAGTACTTC. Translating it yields CASSLIGSGDYEQYF.

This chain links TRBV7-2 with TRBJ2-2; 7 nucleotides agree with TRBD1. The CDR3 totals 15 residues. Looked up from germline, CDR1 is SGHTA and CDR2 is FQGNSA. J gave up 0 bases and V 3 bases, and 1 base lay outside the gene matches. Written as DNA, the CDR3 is TGTGCCAGCAGCTTTGGGACAGCGAACACCGGGGAGCTGTTTTTT. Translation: CASSFGTANTGELFF.

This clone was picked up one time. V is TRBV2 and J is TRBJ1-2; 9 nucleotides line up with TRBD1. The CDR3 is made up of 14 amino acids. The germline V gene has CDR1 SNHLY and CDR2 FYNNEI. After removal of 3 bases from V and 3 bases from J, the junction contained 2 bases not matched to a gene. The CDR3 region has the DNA TGTGCCAGCAGTGAGGACAGGGGTTACTATGGCTACACCTTC. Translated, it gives CASSEDRGYYGYTF.

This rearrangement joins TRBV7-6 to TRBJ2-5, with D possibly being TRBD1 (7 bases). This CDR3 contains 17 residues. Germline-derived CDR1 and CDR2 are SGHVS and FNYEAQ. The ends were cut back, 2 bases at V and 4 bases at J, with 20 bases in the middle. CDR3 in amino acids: CASSLRGRGNTGETQYF. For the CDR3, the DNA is TGTGCCAGCAGCTTAAGGGGGCGGGGCAACACGGGAGAGACCCAGTACTTC. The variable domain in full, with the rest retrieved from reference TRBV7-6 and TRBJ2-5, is GAGVSQSPRYKVTKRGQDVALRCDPISGHVSLYWYRQALGQGPEFLTYFNYEAQQDKSGLPNDRFSAERPEGSISTLTIQRTEQRDSAMYRCASSLRGRGNTGETQYFGPGTRLLVL.

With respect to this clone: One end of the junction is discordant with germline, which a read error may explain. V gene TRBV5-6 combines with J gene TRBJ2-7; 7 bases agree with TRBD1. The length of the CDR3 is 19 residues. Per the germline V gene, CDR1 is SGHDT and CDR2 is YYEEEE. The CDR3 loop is CASRLGWRHRGALSYEQYF. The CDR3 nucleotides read TGTGCCAGCAGGTTGGGTTGGAGGCACAGGGGAGCCCTCTCCTACGAGCAGTACTTC. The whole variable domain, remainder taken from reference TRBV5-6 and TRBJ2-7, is DAGVTQSPTHLIKTRGQQVTLRCSPKSGHDTVSWYQQALGQGPQFIFQYYEEEERQRGNFPDRFSGHQFPNYSSELNVNALLLGDSALYLCASRLGWRHRGALSYEQYFGPGTRLTVT.

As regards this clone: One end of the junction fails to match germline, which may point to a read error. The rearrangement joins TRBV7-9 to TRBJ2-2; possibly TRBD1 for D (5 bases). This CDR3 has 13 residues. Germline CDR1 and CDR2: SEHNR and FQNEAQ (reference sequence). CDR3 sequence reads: CSSSPGIDGELFF. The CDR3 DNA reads TGTTCCAGCAGCCCAGGGATAGACGGGGAGCTGTTTTTT.

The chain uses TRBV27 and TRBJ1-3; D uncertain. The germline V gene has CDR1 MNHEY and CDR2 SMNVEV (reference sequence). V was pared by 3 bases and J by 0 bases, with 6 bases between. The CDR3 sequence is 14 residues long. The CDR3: CASSFTSSGNTIYF. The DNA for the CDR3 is TGTGCCAGCAGTTTTACTAGCTCTGGAAACACCATATATTTT.

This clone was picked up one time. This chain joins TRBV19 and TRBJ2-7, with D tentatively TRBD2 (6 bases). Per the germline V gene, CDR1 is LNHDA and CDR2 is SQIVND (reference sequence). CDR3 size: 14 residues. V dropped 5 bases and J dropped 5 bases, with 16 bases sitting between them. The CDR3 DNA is TGTGCCAGTAGTCGCCGGGGCAGGGAGGACGAGCAGTACTTC. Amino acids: CASSRRGREDEQYF.

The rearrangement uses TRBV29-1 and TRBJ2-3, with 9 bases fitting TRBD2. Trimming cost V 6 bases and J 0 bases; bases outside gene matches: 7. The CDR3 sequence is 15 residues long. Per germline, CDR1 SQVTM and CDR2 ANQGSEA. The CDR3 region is CSVEIAGVSTDTQYF. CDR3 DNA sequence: TGCAGCGTCGAAATAGCGGGAGTCAGCACAGATACGCAGTATTTT.

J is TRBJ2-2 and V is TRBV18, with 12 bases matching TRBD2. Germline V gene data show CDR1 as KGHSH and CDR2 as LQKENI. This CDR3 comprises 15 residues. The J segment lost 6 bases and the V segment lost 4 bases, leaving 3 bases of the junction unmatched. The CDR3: CASSLTSGSAGELFF. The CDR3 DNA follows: TGTGCCAGCTCACTGACTAGCGGGAGCGCCGGGGAGCTGTTTTTT.

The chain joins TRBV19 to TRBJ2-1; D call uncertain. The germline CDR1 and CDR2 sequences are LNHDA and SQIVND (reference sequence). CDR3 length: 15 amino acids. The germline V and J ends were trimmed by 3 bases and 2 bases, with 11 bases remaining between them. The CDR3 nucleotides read TGTGCCAGTAGTATTGATAGCAGCCCCTACAATGAGCAGTTCTTC. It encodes CASSIDSSPYNEQFF.

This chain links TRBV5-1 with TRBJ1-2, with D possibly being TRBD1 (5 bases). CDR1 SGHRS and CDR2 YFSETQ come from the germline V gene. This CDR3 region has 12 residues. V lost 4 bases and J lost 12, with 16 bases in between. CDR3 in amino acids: CASSPRGGLDTF. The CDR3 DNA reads TGCGCCAGCAGCCCCCGGGGGGGACTGGACACCTTC.

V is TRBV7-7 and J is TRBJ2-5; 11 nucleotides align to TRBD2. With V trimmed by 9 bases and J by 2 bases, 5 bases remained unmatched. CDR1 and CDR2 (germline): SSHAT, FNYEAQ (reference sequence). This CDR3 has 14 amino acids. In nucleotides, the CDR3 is TGTGCCAGTTCGACTAGCGGGAAACAAGAGACCCAGTACTTC. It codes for CASSTSGKQETQYF.

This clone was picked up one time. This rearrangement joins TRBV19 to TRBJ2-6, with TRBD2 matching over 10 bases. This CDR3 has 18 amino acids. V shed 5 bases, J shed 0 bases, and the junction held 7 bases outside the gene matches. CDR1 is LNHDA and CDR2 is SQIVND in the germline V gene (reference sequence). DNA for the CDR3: TGTGCCAGTAGTCATGGACTAGCGGCAAGCTCTGGGGCCAACGTCCTGACTTTC. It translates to CASSHGLAASSGANVLTF. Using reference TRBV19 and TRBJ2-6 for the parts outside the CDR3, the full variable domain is DGGITQSPKYLFRKEGQNVTLSCEQNLNHDAMYWYRQDPGQGLRLIYYSQIVNDFQKGDIAEGYSVSREKKESFPLTVTSAQKNPTAFYLCASSHGLAASSGANVLTFGAGSRLTVL.

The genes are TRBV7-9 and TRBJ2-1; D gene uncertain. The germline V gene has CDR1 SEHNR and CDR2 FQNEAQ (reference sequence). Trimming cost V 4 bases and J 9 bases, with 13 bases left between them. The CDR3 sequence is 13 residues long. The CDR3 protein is CASSSLTVAEQFF. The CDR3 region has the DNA TGTGCCAGCAGCTCCCTTACAGTCGCTGAGCAGTTCTTC.

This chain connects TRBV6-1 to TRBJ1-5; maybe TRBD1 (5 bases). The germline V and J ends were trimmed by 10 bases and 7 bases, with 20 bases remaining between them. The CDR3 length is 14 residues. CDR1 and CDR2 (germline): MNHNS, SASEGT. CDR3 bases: TGTGCCACCCGCTTTATGGGGGAGGAGCAGCCCCAGCATTTT. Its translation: CATRFMGEEQPQHF.

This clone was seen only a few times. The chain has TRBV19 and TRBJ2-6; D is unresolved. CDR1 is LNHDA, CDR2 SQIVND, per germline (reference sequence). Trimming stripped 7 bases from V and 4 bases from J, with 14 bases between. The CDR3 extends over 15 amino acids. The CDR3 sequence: CASTPQLLGANVLTF. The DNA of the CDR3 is TGTGCCAGTACCCCGCAACTTCTAGGGGCCAACGTCCTGACTTTC.

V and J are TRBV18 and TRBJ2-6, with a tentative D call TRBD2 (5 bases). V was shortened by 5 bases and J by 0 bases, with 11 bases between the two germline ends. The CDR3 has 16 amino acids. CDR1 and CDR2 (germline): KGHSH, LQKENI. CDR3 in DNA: TGTGCCAGCTCAGCCATAGCGCTCTCTGGGGCCAACGTCCTGACTTTC. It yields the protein CASSAIALSGANVLTF.

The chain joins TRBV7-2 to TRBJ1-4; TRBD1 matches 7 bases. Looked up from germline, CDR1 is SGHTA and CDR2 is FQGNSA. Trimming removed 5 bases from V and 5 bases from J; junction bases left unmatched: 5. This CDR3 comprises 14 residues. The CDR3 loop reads CASSQTGRNEKLFF. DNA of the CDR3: TGTGCCAGCAGCCAGACAGGGAGAAATGAAAAACTGTTTTTT.

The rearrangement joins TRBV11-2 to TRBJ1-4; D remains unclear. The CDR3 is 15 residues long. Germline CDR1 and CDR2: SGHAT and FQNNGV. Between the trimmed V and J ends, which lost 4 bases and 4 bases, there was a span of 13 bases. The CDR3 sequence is CASSSDGLLNEKLFF. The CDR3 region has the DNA TGTGCCAGCAGCTCGGACGGACTACTTAATGAAAAACTGTTTTTT.

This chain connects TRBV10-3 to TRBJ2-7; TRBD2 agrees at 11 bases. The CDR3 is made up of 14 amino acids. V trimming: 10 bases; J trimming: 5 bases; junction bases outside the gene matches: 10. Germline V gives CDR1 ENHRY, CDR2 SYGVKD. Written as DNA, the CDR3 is TGTGCCACTGCGGGGACTAGCGGTTTTGACGAGCAGTACTTC. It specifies CATAGTSGFDEQYF.

The chain's CDR3 is CASSVRQVNSPLHF. The CDR3 DNA sequence: TGTGCCAGCAGTGTACGACAGGTCAATTCACCCCTCCACTTT. The V call is TRBV2, the J call TRBJ1-6, with a weak D call TRBD1 (6 bases). There are 14 residues in the CDR3. Deletions cut 4 bases from V and 7 bases from J, with 11 bases between. Germline V gene lookup returns CDR1 SNHLY and CDR2 FYNNEI.